This T cell receptor (beta chain) was documented in a study of blood T cell repertoires in COVID-19. CDR1 is SGHTA, CDR2 FQGNSA, per germline. The CDR3 has 15 amino acids. V lost 5 bases, J lost 5 bases, and 10 bases stayed unmatched. Produced via immunoSEQ multiplex PCR; TCRdb's table is partial and in-frame only. The sample has some 110,000 clones; under 80% are singletons. The V call is TRBV7-2, the J call TRBJ2-5, with TRBD1 identical over 8 bases. The material sequenced was peripheral blood. The receptor was isolated from a man aged 50-59 years with acute or convalescent COVID-19. DNA for the CDR3: TGTGCCAGCAGCCTGGGGAGAGGACAGGGTGAGACCCAGTACTTC. Residues: CASSLGRGQGETQYF.